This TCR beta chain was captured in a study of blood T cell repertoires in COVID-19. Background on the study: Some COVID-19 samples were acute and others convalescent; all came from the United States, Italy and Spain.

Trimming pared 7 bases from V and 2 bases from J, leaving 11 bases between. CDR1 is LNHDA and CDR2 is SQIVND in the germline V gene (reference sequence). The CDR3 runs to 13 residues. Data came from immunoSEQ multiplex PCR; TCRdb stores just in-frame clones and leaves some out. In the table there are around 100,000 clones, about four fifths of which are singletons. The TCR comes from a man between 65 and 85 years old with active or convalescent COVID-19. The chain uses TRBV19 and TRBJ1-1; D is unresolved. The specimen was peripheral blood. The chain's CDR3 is CASKSQLNTEAFF. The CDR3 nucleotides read TGTGCCAGTAAGTCGCAGTTAAACACTGAAGCTTTCTTT.